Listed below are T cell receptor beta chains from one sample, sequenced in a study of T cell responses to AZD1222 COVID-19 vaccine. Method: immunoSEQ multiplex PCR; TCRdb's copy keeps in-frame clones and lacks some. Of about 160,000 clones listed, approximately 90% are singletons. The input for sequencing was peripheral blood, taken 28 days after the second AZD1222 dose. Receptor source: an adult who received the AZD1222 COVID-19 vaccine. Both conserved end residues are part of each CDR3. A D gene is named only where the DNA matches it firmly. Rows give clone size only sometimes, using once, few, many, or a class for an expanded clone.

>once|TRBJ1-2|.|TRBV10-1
CASSDGGTYGYTF
TGCGCCAGCAGTGATGGGGGGACCTATGGCTACACCTTC
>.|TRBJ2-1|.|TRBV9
CASSPSPGDEQFF
TGTGCCAGCAGCCCCAGCCCGGGCGATGAGCAGTTCTTC
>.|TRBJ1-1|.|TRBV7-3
CASSYGARDTEAFF
TGTGCCAGCAGCTACGGGGCGAGGGACACTGAAGCTTTCTTT
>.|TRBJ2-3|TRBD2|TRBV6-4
CASSDHGGALDTQYF
TGTGCCAGCAGTGACCACGGGGGGGCCTTAGATACGCAGTATTTT
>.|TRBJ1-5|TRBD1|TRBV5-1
CASSYRQGDSNQPQHF
TGCGCCAGCAGCTACAGACAGGGCGATAGCAATCAGCCCCAGCATTTT
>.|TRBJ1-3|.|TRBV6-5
CASRAGGNSGNTIYF
TGTGCCAGCCGCGCGGGCGGTAACTCTGGAAACACCATATATTTT
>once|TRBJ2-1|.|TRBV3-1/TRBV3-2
CASSQLRTRPDYNEQFF
TGTGCCAGCAGCCAACTCCGGACGCGCCCGGACTACAATGAGCAGTTCTTC
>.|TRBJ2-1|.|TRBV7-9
CASSLDGEQFF
TGTGCCAGCAGCTTGGACGGTGAGCAGTTCTTC
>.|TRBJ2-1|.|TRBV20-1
CSAIRNNEQFF
TGCAGTGCAATTAGGAACAATGAGCAGTTCTTC
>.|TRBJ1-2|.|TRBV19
CASNLGGAYGYTF
TGTGCCAGTAATTTAGGAGGAGCTTATGGCTACACCTTC
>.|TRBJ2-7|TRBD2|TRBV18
CASSGTSGGAAEQYF
TGTGCCAGCTCAGGGACTAGCGGGGGAGCTGCAGAGCAGTACTTC
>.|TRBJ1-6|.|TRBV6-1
CASSEGIHTYNSPLHF
TGTGCCAGCAGTGAAGGAATCCACACCTATAATTCACCCCTCCACTTT
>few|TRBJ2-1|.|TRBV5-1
CASRDPSSYNEQFF
TGCGCCAGCCGGGACCCCAGCTCCTACAATGAGCAGTTCTTC
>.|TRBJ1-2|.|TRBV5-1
CASSQGLDEWSYGYTF
TGCGCCAGCAGCCAGGGACTAGATGAGTGGTCCTATGGCTACACCTTC
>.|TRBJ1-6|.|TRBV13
CASSTRQADNSPLHF
TGTGCCAGCAGCACCAGACAGGCGGATAATTCACCCCTCCACTTT
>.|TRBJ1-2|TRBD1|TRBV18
CASSRDREGGYTF
TGTGCCAGCTCACGGGACAGGGAGGGAGGCTACACCTTC
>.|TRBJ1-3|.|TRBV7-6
CASSPLPTDGGNTIYF
TGTGCCAGCAGCCCCCTGCCCACGGATGGGGGAAACACCATATATTTT
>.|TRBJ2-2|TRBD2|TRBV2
CASKLAGGDTGELFF
TGTGCCAGCAAATTAGCGGGGGGAGACACCGGGGAGCTGTTTTTT
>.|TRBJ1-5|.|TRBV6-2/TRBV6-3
CASSLGGSNQPQHF
TGTGCCAGCAGTTTGGGGGGAAGCAATCAGCCCCAGCATTTT
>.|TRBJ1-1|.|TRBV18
CASSPPDSLGNTEAFF
TGTGCCAGCTCACCACCGGACAGCCTGGGAAACACTGAAGCTTTCTTT
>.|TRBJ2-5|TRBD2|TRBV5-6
CASSWETSGGVETQYF
TGTGCCAGCAGCTGGGAGACTAGCGGGGGGGTGGAGACCCAGTACTTC
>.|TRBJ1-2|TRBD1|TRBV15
CATSRVRTGFRVGYTF
TGTGCCACCAGCAGAGTGCGGACAGGGTTTCGGGTTGGCTACACCTTC
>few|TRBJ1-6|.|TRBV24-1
CATSRGDNSPLHF
TGTGCCACCAGTCGGGGCGACAATTCACCCCTCCACTTT
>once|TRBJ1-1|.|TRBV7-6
CASSLGTNTEAFF
TGTGCCAGCAGCTTAGGCACGAACACTGAAGCTTTCTTT
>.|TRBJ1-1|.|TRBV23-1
CASSQSCSIDTEAFF
TGCGCCAGCAGTCAATCGTGTAGTATTGACACTGAAGCTTTCTTT
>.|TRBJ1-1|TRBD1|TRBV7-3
CASSLTTGGTEAFF
TGTGCCAGCAGCCTAACGACAGGGGGGACTGAAGCTTTCTTT
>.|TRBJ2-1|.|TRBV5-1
CASSPTTNDRLGGNEQFF
TGCGCCAGCAGCCCGACTACGAATGACAGGTTGGGGGGGAATGAGCAGTTCTTC
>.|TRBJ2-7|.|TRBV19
CASSIYAGPGYEQYF
TGTGCCAGTAGTATATATGCAGGTCCGGGGTACGAGCAGTACTTC
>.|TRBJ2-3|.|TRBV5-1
CASTAGTAGSWGPDTQYF
TGCGCCAGCACCGCCGGGACGGCCGGATCGTGGGGGCCAGATACGCAGTATTTT
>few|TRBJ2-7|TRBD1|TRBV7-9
CASSSRDRDYEQYF
TGTGCCAGCAGCTCCCGGGACAGAGACTACGAGCAGTACTTC
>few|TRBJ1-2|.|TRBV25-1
CASSEWGTALGYGYTF
TGTGCCAGCAGTGAATGGGGCACCGCTCTAGGCTATGGCTACACCTTC
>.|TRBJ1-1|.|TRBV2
CASSDFTAGNTEAFF
TGTGCCAGCAGTGATTTCACGGCGGGGAACACTGAAGCTTTCTTT
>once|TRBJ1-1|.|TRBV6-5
CASSQQGNTEAFF
TGTGCCAGCAGCCAACAGGGAAACACTGAAGCTTTCTTT